These 2 T cell receptor beta chains originate from one sample sequenced in a study of blood T cells in healthy people across ages. With a J-beta primer mix and a sample-barcoded 5' primer, a second PCR ran 7 to 11 cycles. In TCRdb, the 5' RACE reads were re-called with MiXCR into one record per CDR3 protein. The sample carries roughly 860,000 distinct CDR3 sequences, around 62% recorded once. Sequencing used blood. These receptors were taken from a man under 40 in good health.

The J gene is TRBJ2-5, the V gene TRBV10-3; D uncertain. Germline V gives CDR1 ENHRY, CDR2 SYGVKD. The germline V and J ends were trimmed by 0 bases and 0 bases, with 11 bases remaining between them. The CDR3 is 16 amino acids. In DNA form, the CDR3 reads TGTGCCATCAGTGAGTCGAAAGATATGTACCAAGAGACCCAGTACTTC. Translated, it gives CAISESKDMYQETQYF.

The chain combines TRBV6-5 with TRBJ2-7; D gene uncertain. The germline V gene encodes CDR1 MNHEY and CDR2 SVGAGI. The CDR3 is 15 amino acids. With 3 bases removed from V and 2 bases from J, the gap between germline ends came to 14 bases. CDR3 amino acids: CASSYTLGRAYEQYF. The CDR3, as DNA: TGTGCCAGCAGTTATACCTTAGGACGGGCCTACGAGCAGTACTTC.